The clone carrying this T cell receptor (beta chain) was seen ten or more times. Its specificity is unknown. The source of the sample is a study of T-cell memory formation after mild COVID-19. At the level of the study: Among the donors, TCR clusters were largely specific to each donor.

The CDR3 is made up of 13 amino acids. From germline, CDR1 is MNHEY and CDR2 SVGEGT. V was trimmed by 11 bases and J by 6 bases, leaving 17 bases between them. One entry per CDR3 protein, called by TCRdb with MiXCR from the 5' RACE reads. The table has roughly 13,000 distinct CDR3 sequences, approximately 12% seen once. Whole-study results and caveats: Day 15 to 85 contracting clones showed balanced CD4/CD8; later expanders leaned CD4+. The authors left the SARS-CoV-2 specificity of second-wave clones peaking on day 37 unconfirmed.

This receptor was taken from an adult woman who had mild COVID-19 (a few samples of this study predate the infection). Cell type and time point are not known. The sample comprised PBMCs or a T cell subset sorted from them (not recorded which). The chain uses TRBV6-2 or TRBV6-3 and TRBJ2-1; D ambiguous. CDR3 amino acids: CACREDGSNEQFF. In nucleotides, the CDR3 is TGTGCCTGTCGAGAGGACGGCAGCAATGAGCAGTTCTTC.